The T cell receptor beta chain under discussion was sequenced for a study of radiotherapy plus CTLA-4 blockade in lung cancer. TCRdb keeps only in-frame clones here, not all; method: immunoSEQ multiplex PCR. The repertoire holds some 49,000 clones, with 80% to 90% as singletons. The V segment lost 2 bases and the J segment 0 bases; nucleotides outside the gene matches: 6. This CDR3 comprises 16 residues. CDR1 MNHNY and CDR2 SVGAGI come from the germline V gene (reference sequence). The input for sequencing was peripheral blood, taken from a patient treated with radiotherapy plus ipilimumab. The chain uses TRBV6-6 and TRBJ1-1; 7 nucleotides align to TRBD1. This TCR was recovered from a human donor with non-small cell lung cancer whose response to radiotherapy plus ipilimumab could not be evaluated. The DNA of the CDR3 is TGTGCCAGCAGTTACACGGCGGGACAGCTGAACACTGAAGCTTTCTTT. It codes for CASSYTAGQLNTEAFF.